These 10 T cell receptor beta chains came from one sample sequenced in a study of blood T cells in healthy people across ages. Primers used in a second PCR of about 6 to 11 cycles were a sample-barcoded 5' primer and a J-beta primer mix. TCRdb used MiXCR to reprocess the 5' RACE reads, holding one entry per CDR3 protein. The table includes hundreds of thousands of distinct CDR3 sequences, around 21% detected once. Input material: blood. The receptors come from a man between 70 and 80 years old in good health.

This chain uses TRBV20-1 with TRBJ2-4; 8 bases line up with TRBD1. Germline V gives CDR1 DFQATT, CDR2 SNEGSKA (reference sequence). This CDR3 has 14 amino acids. The junction had 5 bases not matched to a gene; V was cut back by 5 bases and J by 2 bases. The CDR3 loop reads CSAGRQGPKNIQYF. In DNA form, the CDR3 reads TGCAGTGCTGGCAGACAGGGGCCCAAAAACATTCAGTACTTC.

For this clonotype: A read error may produce the germline difference seen at one junction end. This chain uses TRBV29-1 with TRBJ1-5; D remains unclear. The germline CDR1 and CDR2 sequences are SQVTM and ANQGSEA. The CDR3 is 12 residues long. The CDR3 DNA sequence: TGCAGCGTCCAGGAAGGCAATCAGCCCCATCATTTT. Protein product: CSVQEGNQPHHF.

The chain carries TRBV20-1 and TRBJ2-7; 9 bases agree with TRBD2. Germline trimming cut 6 bases from V and 2 bases from J; bases unmatched to any gene: 8. Looked up from germline, CDR1 is DFQATT and CDR2 is SNEGSKA (reference sequence). The CDR3 length is 14 residues. CDR3 in DNA: TGCAGTGCCACCACTAGCGGGCGAACCTACGAGCAGTACTTC. This encodes CSATTSGRTYEQYF.

This clonotype was detected ten times or more. The chain links TRBV28 to TRBJ2-1, with TRBD1 as a possible D gene (5 bases). V gave up 2 bases and J gave up 5 bases, with 13 bases separating them. This CDR3 spans 15 amino acids. Germline V gene lookup returns CDR1 MDHEN and CDR2 SYDVKM. The CDR3 spells CASSLLGAPHNEQFF. The CDR3 region has the DNA TGTGCCAGCAGTTTACTTGGGGCCCCCCACAATGAGCAGTTCTTC.

This clonotype was seen many times. The chain couples TRBV15 to TRBJ2-5; D remains ambiguous. This CDR3 has 14 amino acids. Germline CDR1 is LNHNV and CDR2 is YYDKDF (reference sequence). Trimming left V 1 base short and J 0 bases short, with 6 bases between. This CDR3 reads CATSRGNNQETQYF. The CDR3 nucleotides read TGTGCCACCAGCAGAGGGAACAACCAAGAGACCCAGTACTTC.

This clonotype was found a few times. Germline and junction disagree at one end, which may indicate a read error. The chain uses TRBV28 and TRBJ2-1; the match to TRBD2 covers 12 bases. CDR1 MDHEN and CDR2 SYDVKM come from the germline V gene. CDR3 length equals 15 residues. Here the CDR3 DNA reads TGTGCCAGCAGTTTACTAGCGGGAGGGGCCCACGAGCGGTACTTC. It yields the protein CASSLLAGGAHERYF.

V is TRBV20-1 and J is TRBJ1-6; 8 nucleotides line up with TRBD1. Germline V gene lookup returns CDR1 DFQATT and CDR2 SNEGSKA (reference sequence). Trimming cost V 0 bases and J 4 bases; bases outside gene matches: 11. This CDR3 is 18 amino acids long. The CDR3 nucleotides read TGCAGTGCTAGAGAGTCCCTAGGCAGGGGGCAATATAATTCACCCCTCCACTTT. It encodes CSARESLGRGQYNSPLHF.

The J gene is TRBJ2-3, the V gene TRBV6-4; 10 bases line up with TRBD2. This CDR3 spans 16 amino acids. The ends lost 3 bases at V and 5 bases at J; junction bases unmatched: 8. Looked up from germline, CDR1 is MRHNA and CDR2 is SNTAGT. CDR3: CASSEGLAGARDTQYF. CDR3 sequence (DNA): TGTGCCAGCAGTGAGGGTCTAGCGGGAGCGAGAGATACGCAGTATTTT.

This clonotype was recorded only once. A clone one base away is much larger, so this may be a read error. The chain carries TRBV28 and TRBJ2-5, with D perhaps matching TRBD1 (6 bases). The CDR3 length is 14 residues. Germline loops: CDR1 MDHEN, CDR2 SYDVKM. The CDR3 DNA is TGTGCCACCAGTTTATACCAGGGGCGAGAGACCCAGTACTTC. Its protein is CATSLYQGRETQYF.

This clonotype was counted at least ten times. V and J are TRBV20-1 and TRBJ2-7, with 12 bases lining up with TRBD2. The CDR3 length is 15 residues. Germline CDR1 DFQATT, CDR2 SNEGSKA (reference sequence). V was clipped by 3 bases and J by 4 bases; unmatched bases: 7. In DNA form, the CDR3 reads TGCAGTGCTAGGTCTCTGACTAGCGGGAGTTACGAGCAGTACTTC. This encodes CSARSLTSGSYEQYF.